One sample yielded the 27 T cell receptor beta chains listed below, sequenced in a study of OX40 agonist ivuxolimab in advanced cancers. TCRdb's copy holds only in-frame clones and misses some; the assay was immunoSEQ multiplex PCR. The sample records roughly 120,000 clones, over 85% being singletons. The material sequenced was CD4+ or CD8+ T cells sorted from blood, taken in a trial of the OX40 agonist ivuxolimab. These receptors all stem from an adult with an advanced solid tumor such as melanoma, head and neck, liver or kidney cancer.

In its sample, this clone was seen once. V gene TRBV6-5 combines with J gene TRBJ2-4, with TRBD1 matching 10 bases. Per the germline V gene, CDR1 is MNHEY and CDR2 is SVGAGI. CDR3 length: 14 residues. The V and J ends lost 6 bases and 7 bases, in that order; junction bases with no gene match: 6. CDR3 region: CASRRTGGINIQYF. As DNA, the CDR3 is TGTGCCAGCAGGAGGACAGGGGGTATCAACATTCAGTACTTC.

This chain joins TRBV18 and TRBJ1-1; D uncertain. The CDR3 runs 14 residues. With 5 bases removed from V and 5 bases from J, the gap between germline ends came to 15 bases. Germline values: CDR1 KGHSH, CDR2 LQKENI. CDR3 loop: CASSTLVVGTEAFF. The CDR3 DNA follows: TGTGCCAGCTCAACGTTAGTAGTAGGGACTGAAGCTTTCTTT.

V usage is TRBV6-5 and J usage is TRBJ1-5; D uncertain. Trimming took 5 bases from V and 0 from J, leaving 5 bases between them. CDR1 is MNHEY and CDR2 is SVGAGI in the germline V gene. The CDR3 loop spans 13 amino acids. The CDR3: CASSANSNQPQHF. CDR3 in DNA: TGTGCCAGCAGTGCAAATAGCAATCAGCCCCAGCATTTT.

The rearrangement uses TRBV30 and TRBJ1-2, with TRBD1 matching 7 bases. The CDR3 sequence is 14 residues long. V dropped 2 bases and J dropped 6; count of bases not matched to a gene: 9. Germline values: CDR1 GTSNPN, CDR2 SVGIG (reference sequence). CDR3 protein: CAWSRTTGVDGYTF. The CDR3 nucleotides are TGTGCCTGGAGTCGAACTACAGGGGTTGATGGCTACACCTTC.

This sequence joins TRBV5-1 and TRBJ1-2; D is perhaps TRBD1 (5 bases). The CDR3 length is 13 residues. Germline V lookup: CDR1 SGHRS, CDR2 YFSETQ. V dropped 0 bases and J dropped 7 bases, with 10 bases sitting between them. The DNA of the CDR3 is TGCGCCAGCAGCTTGGCTGGCGGGACTGGCTACACCTTC. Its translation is CASSLAGGTGYTF.

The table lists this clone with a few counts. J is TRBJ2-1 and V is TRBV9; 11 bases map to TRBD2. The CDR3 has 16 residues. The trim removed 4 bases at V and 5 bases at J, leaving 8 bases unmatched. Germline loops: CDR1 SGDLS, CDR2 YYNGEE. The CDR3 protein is CASSPRTSGFDNEQFF. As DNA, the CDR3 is TGTGCCAGCAGCCCGAGGACTAGCGGGTTCGACAATGAGCAGTTCTTC.

CDR3: CASSLGRGQETQYF. The CDR3 DNA reads TGCGCCAGCAGCTTGGGCCGAGGGCAAGAGACCCAGTACTTC. The chain joins TRBV5-1 to TRBJ2-5; TRBD2 might be the D (5 bases). The CDR3 contains 14 residues. The germline V gene has CDR1 SGHRS and CDR2 YFSETQ. With 0 bases removed from V and 2 bases from J, the gap between germline ends came to 8 bases.

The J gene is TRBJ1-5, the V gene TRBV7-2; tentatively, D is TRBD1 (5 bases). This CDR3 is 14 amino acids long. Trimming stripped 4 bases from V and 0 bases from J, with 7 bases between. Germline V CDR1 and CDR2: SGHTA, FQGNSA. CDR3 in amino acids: CASSSTDSNQPQHF. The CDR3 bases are TGTGCCAGCAGCTCGACAGATAGCAATCAGCCCCAGCATTTT.

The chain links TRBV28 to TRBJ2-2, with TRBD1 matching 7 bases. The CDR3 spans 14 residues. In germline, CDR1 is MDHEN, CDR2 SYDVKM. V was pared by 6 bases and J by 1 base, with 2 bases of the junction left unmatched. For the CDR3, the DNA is TGTGCCAGCAGGGCAGGGGGGAACACCGGGGAGCTGTTTTTT. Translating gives CASRAGGNTGELFF. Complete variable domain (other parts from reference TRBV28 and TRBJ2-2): DVKVTQSSRYLVKRTGEKVFLECVQDMDHENMFWYRQDPGLGLRLIYFSYDVKMKEKGDIPEGYSVSREKKERFSLILESASTNQTSMYLCASRAGGNTGELFFGEGSRLTVL.

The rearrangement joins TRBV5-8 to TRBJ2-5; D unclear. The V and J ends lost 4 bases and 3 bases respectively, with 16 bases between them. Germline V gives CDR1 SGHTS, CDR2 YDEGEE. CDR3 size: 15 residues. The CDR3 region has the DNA TGTGCCAGCAGCCTGAATCCCGCCGGAGAAGAGACCCAGTACTTC. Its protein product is CASSLNPAGEETQYF.

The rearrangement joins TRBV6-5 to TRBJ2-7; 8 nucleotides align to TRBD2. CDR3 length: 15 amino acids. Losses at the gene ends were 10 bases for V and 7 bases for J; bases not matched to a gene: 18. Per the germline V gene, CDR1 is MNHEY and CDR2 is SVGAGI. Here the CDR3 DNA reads TGTGCCACCTTACGGGCGGGAGGAGGTTCCCGGGAGCAGTACTTC. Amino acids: CATLRAGGGSREQYF.

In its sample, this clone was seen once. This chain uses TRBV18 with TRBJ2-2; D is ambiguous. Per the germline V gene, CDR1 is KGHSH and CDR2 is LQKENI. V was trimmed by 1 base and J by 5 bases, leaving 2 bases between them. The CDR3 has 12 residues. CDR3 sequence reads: CASSPQTGELFF. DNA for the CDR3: TGTGCCAGCTCACCACAGACCGGGGAGCTGTTTTTT.

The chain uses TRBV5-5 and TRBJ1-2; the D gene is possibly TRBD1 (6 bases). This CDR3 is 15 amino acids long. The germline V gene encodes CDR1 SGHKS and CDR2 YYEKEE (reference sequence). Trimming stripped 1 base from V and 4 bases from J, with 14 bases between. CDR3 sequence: CASSLLQTGGYGYTF. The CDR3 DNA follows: TGTGCCAGCAGCTTGCTTCAGACAGGAGGCTATGGCTACACCTTC.

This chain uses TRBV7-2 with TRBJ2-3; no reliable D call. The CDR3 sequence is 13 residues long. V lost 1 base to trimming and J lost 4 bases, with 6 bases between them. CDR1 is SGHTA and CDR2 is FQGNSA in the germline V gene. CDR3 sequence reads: CASSLDSADTQYF. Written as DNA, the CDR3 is TGTGCCAGCAGCTTAGACAGCGCAGATACGCAGTATTTT.

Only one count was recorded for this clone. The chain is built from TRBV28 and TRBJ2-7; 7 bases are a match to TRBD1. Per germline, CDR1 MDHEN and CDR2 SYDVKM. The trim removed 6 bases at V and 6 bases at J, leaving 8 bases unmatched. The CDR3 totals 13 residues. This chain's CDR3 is CASSTPGTAEQYF. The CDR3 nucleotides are TGTGCCAGCAGCACTCCCGGGACAGCCGAGCAGTACTTC.

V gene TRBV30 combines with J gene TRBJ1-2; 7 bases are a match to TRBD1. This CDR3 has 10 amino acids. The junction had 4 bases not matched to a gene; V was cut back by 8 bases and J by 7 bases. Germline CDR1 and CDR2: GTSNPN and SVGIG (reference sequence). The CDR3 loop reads CAGTGAGYTF. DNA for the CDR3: TGTGCCGGCACAGGGGCTGGCTACACCTTC. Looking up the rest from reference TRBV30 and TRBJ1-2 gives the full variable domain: SQTIHQWPATLVQPVGSPLSLECTVEGTSNPNLYWYRQAAGRGLQLLFYSVGIGQISSEVPQNLSASRPQDRQFILSSKKLLLSDSGFYLCAGTGAGYTFGSGTRLTVV.

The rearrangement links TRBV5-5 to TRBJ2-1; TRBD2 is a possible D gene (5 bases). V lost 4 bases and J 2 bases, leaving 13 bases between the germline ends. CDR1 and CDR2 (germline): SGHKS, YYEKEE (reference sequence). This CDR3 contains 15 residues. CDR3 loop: CASSPDSLTYNEQFF. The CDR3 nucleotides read TGTGCCAGCAGCCCGGACTCCCTAACCTACAATGAGCAGTTCTTC.

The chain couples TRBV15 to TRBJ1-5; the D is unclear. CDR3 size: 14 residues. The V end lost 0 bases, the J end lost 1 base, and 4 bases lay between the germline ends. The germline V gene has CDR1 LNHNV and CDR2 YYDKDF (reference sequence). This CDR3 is CATSREGSNQPQHF. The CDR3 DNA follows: TGTGCCACCAGCAGAGAGGGGAGCAATCAGCCCCAGCATTTT.

CDR3 in amino acids: CASFRTAYTDTQYF. The DNA for the CDR3 is TGTGCCAGCTTTCGGACAGCGTACACAGATACGCAGTATTTT. The V and J genes are TRBV7-2 and TRBJ2-3; D possibly corresponds to TRBD1 (6 bases). The V and J ends lost 8 bases and 2 bases respectively, with 14 bases between them. Per germline, CDR1 SGHTA and CDR2 FQGNSA. The CDR3 extends over 14 amino acids.

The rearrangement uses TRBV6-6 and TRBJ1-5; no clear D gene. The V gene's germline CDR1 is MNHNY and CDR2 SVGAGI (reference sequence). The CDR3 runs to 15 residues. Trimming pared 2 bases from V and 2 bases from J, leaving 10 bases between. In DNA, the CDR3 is TGTGCCAGCAGTTACGTATGGTTGGGCAATCAGCCCCAGCATTTT. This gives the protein CASSYVWLGNQPQHF.

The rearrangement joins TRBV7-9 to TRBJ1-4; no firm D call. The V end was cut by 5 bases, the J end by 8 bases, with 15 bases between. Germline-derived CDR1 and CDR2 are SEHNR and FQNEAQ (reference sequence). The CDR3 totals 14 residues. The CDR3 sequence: CASSPGAFDEKLFF. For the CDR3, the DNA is TGTGCCAGCAGCCCAGGAGCCTTTGACGAAAAACTGTTTTTT. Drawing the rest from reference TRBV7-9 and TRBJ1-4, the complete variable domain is DTGVSQNPRHKITKRGQNVTFRCDPISEHNRLYWYRQTLGQGPEFLTYFQNEAQLEKSRLLSDRFSAERPKGSFSTLEIQRTEQGDSAMYLCASSPGAFDEKLFFGSGTQLSVL.

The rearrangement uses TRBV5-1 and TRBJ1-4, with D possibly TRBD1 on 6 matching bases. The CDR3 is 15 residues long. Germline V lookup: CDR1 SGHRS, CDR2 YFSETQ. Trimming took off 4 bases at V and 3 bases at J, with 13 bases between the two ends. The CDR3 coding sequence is TGCGCCAGCAGCAACGGACAGCAGGCTAATGAAAAACTGTTTTTT. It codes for CASSNGQQANEKLFF.

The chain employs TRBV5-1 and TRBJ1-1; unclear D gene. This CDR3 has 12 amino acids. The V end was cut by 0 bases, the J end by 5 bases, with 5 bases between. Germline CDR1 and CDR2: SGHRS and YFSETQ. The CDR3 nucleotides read TGCGCCAGCAGCTTGGAACGGACTGAAGCTTTCTTT. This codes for CASSLERTEAFF.

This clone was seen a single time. The CDR3 is CASSLARGTNYGYTF. The CDR3 nucleotides are TGTGCCAGTAGTCTCGCCCGGGGTACAAACTATGGCTACACCTTC. The genes are TRBV19 and TRBJ1-2; no clear D gene. CDR1 is LNHDA, CDR2 SQIVND, per germline (reference sequence). The CDR3 extends over 15 amino acids. V lost 5 bases, J lost 2 bases, and 15 bases lay in between. Looking up the rest from reference TRBV19 and TRBJ1-2 gives the full variable domain: DGGITQSPKYLFRKEGQNVTLSCEQNLNHDAMYWYRQDPGQGLRLIYYSQIVNDFQKGDIAEGYSVSREKKESFPLTVTSAQKNPTAFYLCASSLARGTNYGYTFGSGTRLTVV.

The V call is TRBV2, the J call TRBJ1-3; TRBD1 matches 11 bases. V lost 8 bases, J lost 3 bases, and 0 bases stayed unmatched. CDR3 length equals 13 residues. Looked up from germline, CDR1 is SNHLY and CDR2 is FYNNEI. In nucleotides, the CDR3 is TGTGCCAGCGGGACAGGGGGTGGAAACACCATATATTTT. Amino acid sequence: CASGTGGGNTIYF.

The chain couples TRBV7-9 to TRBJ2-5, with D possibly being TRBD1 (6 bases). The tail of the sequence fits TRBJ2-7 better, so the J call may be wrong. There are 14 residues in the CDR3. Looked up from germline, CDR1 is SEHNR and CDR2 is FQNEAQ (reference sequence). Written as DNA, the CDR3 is TGTGCCAGCAGCTTAGGGGGGCAGTCCTACGAGCAGTACTTC. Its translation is CASSLGGQSYEQYF.

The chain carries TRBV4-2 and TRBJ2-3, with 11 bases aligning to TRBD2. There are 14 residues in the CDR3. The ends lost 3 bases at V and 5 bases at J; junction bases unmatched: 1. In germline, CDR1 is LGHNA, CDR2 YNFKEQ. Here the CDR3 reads CASSHSGRGDTQYF. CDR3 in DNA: TGTGCCAGCAGCCATAGCGGGAGGGGAGATACGCAGTATTTT.